A single sample is the source of the 29 T cell receptor beta chains below, sequenced in a study of T-cell reconstitution after alpha-beta-depleted transplantation in children. The TCRbeta library was prepared with unique molecular identifiers. TCRdb redid the calling of the PCR reads with MiXCR, one entry per CDR3 protein. The sample consists of a few hundred thousand distinct CDR3 sequences, 43% of them appearing once. Sequencing was performed on PBMCs, taken before TCRalphabeta/CD19-depleted stem cell transplant. The receptor source for this set is a girl under 10 years old with aplastic anemia, due to receive a stem cell transplant.

The V and J genes are TRBV3-1 and TRBJ2-7; TRBD2 aligns across 8 bases. This CDR3 spans 15 amino acids. V trimming: 5 bases; J trimming: 2 bases; junction bases outside the gene matches: 8. The germline gives CDR1 LGHDT, CDR2 YNNKEL (reference sequence). The CDR3 region has the DNA TGTGCCAGCAGCATTGAGCGGGGGAGGCCCTACGAGCAGTACTTC. Its protein product is CASSIERGRPYEQYF.

This chain links TRBV5-1 with TRBJ2-7, with unresolved D. The CDR3 runs 12 residues. Germline CDR1 reads SGHRS; CDR2 reads YFSETQ. Trimming stripped 0 bases from V and 6 bases from J, with 7 bases between. In nucleotides, the CDR3 is TGCGCCAGCAGCTTGGACCGGCTCGAGCAGTACTTC. It translates to CASSLDRLEQYF.

This clonotype showed up just a few times. The gene calls are TRBV20-1 and TRBJ2-1; the D is unclear. V was clipped by 1 base and J by 10 bases, with 8 bases between them. Looked up from germline, CDR1 is DFQATT and CDR2 is SNEGSKA (reference sequence). The CDR3 length is 11 residues. CDR3 bases: TGCAGTGCTAGAGGACTCGGCGAGCAGTTCTTC. Its translation is CSARGLGEQFF.

This rearrangement joins TRBV2 to TRBJ2-3; 13 bases are a match to TRBD2. This CDR3 contains 18 residues. Trimming cost V 7 bases and J 1 base; bases outside gene matches: 11. Germline V CDR1 and CDR2: SNHLY, FYNNEI. CDR3 bases: TGTGCCAGCAAACAAGGACTAGCGGGGGAGACCCGCACAGATACGCAGTATTTT. Its translation is CASKQGLAGETRTDTQYF.

The table lists this clonotype with a few counts. The chain has TRBV5-1 and TRBJ2-1; 10 nucleotides match TRBD2. Germline assignment: CDR1 SGHRS and CDR2 YFSETQ. The J segment lost 0 bases and the V segment lost 7 bases, leaving 1 base of the junction unmatched. CDR3 length equals 14 residues. The CDR3 sequence: CASASGSSYNEQFF. CDR3 DNA sequence: TGCGCCAGCGCTAGCGGGAGCTCCTACAATGAGCAGTTCTTC.

This clonotype was counted only a few times. The chain carries TRBV14 and TRBJ1-1; tentatively, D is TRBD1 (6 bases). Deletions cut 4 bases from V and 1 base from J, with 10 bases between. This CDR3 comprises 14 residues. Germline CDR1 is SGHDN and CDR2 is FVKESK. The CDR3 sequence: CASSRDMRNTEAFF. The CDR3 DNA reads TGTGCCAGCAGCCGGGACATGCGGAACACTGAAGCTTTCTTT.

This clonotype was seen repeatedly, ten times or more. V is TRBV4-1 and J is TRBJ2-7; 9 positions match TRBD1. V was pared by 1 base and J by 4 bases, with 5 bases of the junction left unmatched. Per germline, CDR1 MGHRA and CDR2 YSYEKL. The CDR3 has 15 residues. CDR3 loop: CASSQGTGDRYEQYF. In nucleotides, the CDR3 is TGCGCCAGCAGCCAAGGGACAGGGGACAGGTACGAGCAGTACTTC.

The DNA for the CDR3 is TGTGCCAGCAGCTACACCTTAGACAGGGGGACCGGGGAGCTGTTTTTT. It translates to CASSYTLDRGTGELFF. This chain links TRBV11-2 with TRBJ2-2, with 9 bases matching TRBD1. The CDR3 covers 16 residues. Trimming took 4 bases from V and 5 from J; bases not matched to a gene: 8. CDR1 is SGHAT, CDR2 FQNNGV, per germline.

The V call is TRBV20-1, the J call TRBJ2-5; D is unresolved. The CDR3 runs to 14 residues. Germline CDR1 is DFQATT and CDR2 is SNEGSKA (reference sequence). V lost 1 base and J 0 bases, leaving 9 bases between the germline ends. The DNA of the CDR3 is TGCAGTGCTAGAGTAACGACAAACCAAGAGACCCAGTACTTC. Amino acids: CSARVTTNQETQYF.

The V call is TRBV7-3, the J call TRBJ1-2; D unclear. The germline V gene encodes CDR1 SGHTA and CDR2 FQGTGA. Trimming took 5 bases from V and 3 from J, leaving 13 bases between them. The CDR3 length is 14 residues. The CDR3 DNA follows: TGTGCCAGCAGCCGACCGGACGGATACTATGGCTACACCTTC. Protein: CASSRPDGYYGYTF.

The J gene is TRBJ1-1, the V gene TRBV7-8; D is uncertain. The germline V and J ends were trimmed by 8 bases and 0 bases, with 16 bases remaining between them. The CDR3 consists of 15 residues. The germline V gene encodes CDR1 SGHVS and CDR2 FQNEAQ. The DNA of the CDR3 is TGTGCCAGCCCCCAAGATCAAGACGTGAACACTGAAGCTTTCTTT. Protein: CASPQDQDVNTEAFF. Looking up the rest from reference TRBV7-8 and TRBJ1-1 gives the full variable domain: GAGVSQSPRYKVAKRGQDVALRCDPISGHVSLFWYQQALGQGPEFLTYFQNEAQLDKSGLPSDRFFAERPEGSVSTLKIQRTQQEDSAVYLCASPQDQDVNTEAFFGQGTRLTVV.

This clonotype has a count of ten or more. The gene calls are TRBV3-1 and TRBJ2-2; 9 nucleotides line up with TRBD1. The length of the CDR3 is 16 residues. Germline CDR1 LGHDT, CDR2 YNNKEL (reference sequence). Trimming at V came to 4 bases and at J to 7 bases, leaving 10 bases not matched to a gene. CDR3 residues: CASSLRPGQGIGELFF. As DNA, the CDR3 is TGTGCCAGCAGCCTACGCCCGGGACAGGGTATCGGGGAGCTGTTTTTT.

This clonotype has at least ten counts. V usage is TRBV20-1 and J usage is TRBJ2-5; D ambiguous. V was cut by 0 bases and J by 1 base, with 12 bases left in between. This CDR3 is 15 amino acids long. Per the germline V gene, CDR1 is DFQATT and CDR2 is SNEGSKA (reference sequence). The CDR3 protein is CSARDPTQVQETQYF. The CDR3 region has the DNA TGCAGTGCTAGAGATCCGACGCAGGTCCAAGAGACCCAGTACTTC.

The genes are TRBV4-3 and TRBJ2-3, with 7 bases matching TRBD2. V trimming: 0 bases; J trimming: 0 bases; junction bases outside the gene matches: 9. Germline lookup yields CDR1 LGHNA and CDR2 YSLEER. The CDR3 is 18 residues long. CDR3 amino acids: CASSQDASGVPSTDTQYF. The DNA for the CDR3 is TGCGCCAGCAGCCAAGATGCTAGCGGAGTCCCTAGCACAGATACGCAGTATTTT.

This clonotype was observed a few times. The chain is built from TRBV7-2 and TRBJ2-3, with D perhaps matching TRBD1 (7 bases). The CDR3 spans 16 residues. Germline CDR1 and CDR2: SGHTA and FQGNSA. V was shortened by 3 bases and J by 4 bases, with 17 bases between the two germline ends. The CDR3 spells CASSFAVQGGPDTQYF. DNA of the CDR3: TGTGCCAGCAGCTTCGCGGTCCAGGGGGGCCCAGATACGCAGTATTTT.

V is TRBV9 and J is TRBJ2-7; 10 positions match TRBD2. The CDR3 runs to 17 residues. CDR1 and CDR2 (germline): SGDLS, YYNGEE. Trimming removed 0 bases from V and 4 bases from J; junction bases left unmatched: 10. CDR3 in amino acids: CASSVGGPGTSVYEQYF. CDR3 nucleotide sequence: TGTGCCAGCAGCGTAGGAGGACCCGGGACTAGCGTATACGAGCAGTACTTC.

There are many counts of this clonotype. V and J are TRBV12-3 or TRBV12-4 and TRBJ2-1, with D possibly TRBD1 on 8 matching bases. The CDR3 covers 14 residues. The V and J ends lost 6 bases and 14 bases respectively, with 23 bases between them. The CDR3 sequence: CASRDTTGGGFKFF. In DNA form, the CDR3 reads TGTGCCAGCAGAGATACTACAGGGGGGGGTTTTAAGTTCTTC.

The table lists this clonotype with many counts. The chain uses TRBV7-9 and TRBJ1-2; D gene unclear. V lost 5 bases, J lost 0 bases, and 13 bases lay in between. Germline assignment: CDR1 SEHNR and CDR2 FQNEAQ (reference sequence). The CDR3 has 15 residues. The CDR3 spells CASSPRGVTNYGYTF. The CDR3, as DNA: TGTGCCAGCAGCCCCCGAGGAGTTACTAACTATGGCTACACCTTC.

The table lists this clonotype with a few counts. The CDR3 sequence is CASSRQVPQSEAFF. In DNA, the CDR3 is TGTGCCAGCAGCCGACAGGTCCCCCAGTCCGAAGCTTTCTTT. The chain is built from TRBV12-3 or TRBV12-4 and TRBJ1-1; TRBD1 might be the D (6 bases). V shed 6 bases and J shed 8 bases, with 19 bases lying between them. The CDR3 runs 14 residues.

The table lists this clonotype with a few counts. This chain links TRBV14 with TRBJ2-5; D is perhaps TRBD1 (6 bases). The germline V gene has CDR1 SGHDN and CDR2 FVKESK. This CDR3 has 13 amino acids. V lost 4 bases and J lost 2, with 8 bases in between. The CDR3 region has the DNA TGTGCCAGCAGCCGAGGGACACAAGAGACCCAGTACTTC. Amino acids: CASSRGTQETQYF.

Worth noting for this clonotype: A much larger clone differs from this one at a single base, so this may be a read error. The chain employs TRBV12-3 or TRBV12-4 and TRBJ1-5; D remains ambiguous. With 3 bases removed from V and 5 bases from J, the gap between germline ends came to 5 bases. The CDR3 extends over 12 amino acids. The CDR3 sequence: CASSFRYQPQHF. CDR3 DNA: TGTGCCAGCAGTTTCAGATATCAGCCCCAGCATTTT.

This clonotype was recorded only once. The J gene is TRBJ2-7, the V gene TRBV28; D gene uncertain. This CDR3 contains 14 residues. Between the trimmed V and J ends, which lost 2 bases and 2 bases, there was a span of 10 bases. Per germline, CDR1 MDHEN and CDR2 SYDVKM. The CDR3 loop is CASSLPDITYEQYF. CDR3 coding DNA: TGTGCCAGCAGTTTACCCGACATTACCTACGAGCAGTACTTC.

This clonotype was found a few times. J is TRBJ2-1 and V is TRBV10-1, with 12 positions matching TRBD2. The V gene end was trimmed by 0 bases and the J gene end by 7 bases; junction bases not matched to a gene: 1. The CDR3 spans 15 residues. Germline V gives CDR1 WNHNN, CDR2 SYGVQD (reference sequence). The CDR3 DNA sequence: TGCGCCAGCAGTGAGTCGGGACTAGCGGGTAATGAGCAGTTCTTC. It codes for CASSESGLAGNEQFF.

A few counts support this clonotype. CDR3 nucleotides: TGTGCCAGCAGCTTAGTCCCAGCGGGAGGCCCCCACAATGAGCAGTTCTTC. Translating gives CASSLVPAGGPHNEQFF. The J gene is TRBJ2-1, the V gene TRBV11-2; 9 bases are shared with TRBD2. Trimming at V came to 1 base and at J to 5 bases, leaving 9 bases not matched to a gene. The CDR3 contains 17 residues. Germline V CDR1 and CDR2: SGHAT, FQNNGV.

This clonotype was seen a few times. V is TRBV5-6 and J is TRBJ2-2, with 11 bases that match TRBD1. Per germline, CDR1 SGHDT and CDR2 YYEEEE. The CDR3 extends over 16 amino acids. Trimming removed 3 bases from V and 4 bases from J; junction bases left unmatched: 5. The CDR3 spells CASSSGQGVGTGELFF. CDR3 nucleotide sequence: TGTGCCAGCAGCTCGGGACAGGGGGTCGGCACCGGGGAGCTGTTTTTT.

Ten or more counts support this clonotype. The chain links TRBV7-9 to TRBJ2-3; D gene unclear. The CDR3 has 13 amino acids. Germline assignment: CDR1 SEHNR and CDR2 FQNEAQ (reference sequence). Trimming removed 3 bases at V and 0 bases at J, with 4 bases between. The CDR3 sequence is CASSLSSTDTQYF. The CDR3 DNA is TGTGCCAGCAGCTTGTCTAGCACAGATACGCAGTATTTT.

V usage is TRBV18 and J usage is TRBJ2-4; no definite D call. Trimming cost V 0 bases and J 1 base, with 10 bases left between them. There are 16 residues in the CDR3. Per the germline V gene, CDR1 is KGHSH and CDR2 is LQKENI. CDR3 in amino acids: CASSPPEIGAKNIQYF. DNA for the CDR3: TGTGCCAGCTCACCACCTGAGATAGGGGCCAAAAACATTCAGTACTTC.

This clonotype was seen a handful of times. The CDR3 DNA follows: TGCGCCAGCAGCCCCGGGAACACAGATACGCAGTATTTT. Translating gives CASSPGNTDTQYF. The chain is built from TRBV5-1 and TRBJ2-3, with TRBD2 as a possible D gene (5 bases). The CDR3 contains 13 residues. CDR1 is SGHRS and CDR2 is YFSETQ in the germline V gene. Between the trimmed V and J ends, which lost 4 bases and 2 bases, there was a span of 8 bases. The full variable domain, completed using reference TRBV5-1 and TRBJ2-3, is KAGVTQTPRYLIKTRGQQVTLSCSPISGHRSVSWYQQTPGQGLQFLFEYFSETQRNKGNFPGRFSGRQFSNSRSEMNVSTLELGDSALYLCASSPGNTDTQYFGPGTRLTVL.

This clonotype has ten or more counts. This sequence joins TRBV5-1 and TRBJ2-2, with TRBD2 matching over 7 bases. Trimming took 6 bases from V and 2 from J; bases not matched to a gene: 7. The germline CDR1 and CDR2 sequences are SGHRS and YFSETQ. This CDR3 comprises 15 residues. CDR3 loop: CASTAGSVNTGELFF. The CDR3, as DNA: TGCGCCAGCACAGCGGGAAGCGTAAACACCGGGGAGCTGTTTTTT.